This T cell receptor (beta chain) was captured in a study of a mutant IDH1 vaccine in newly diagnosed glioma. Study information: All eight of the vaccinations patients received fell in weeks 1, 3, 5, 7, 11, 15, 19 and 23. Beginning 4-6 weeks after radiotherapy alone, or with temozolomide cycles, vaccination took place. Mean patient age was about 40 years; approximately 62% were male and 37.5% female.

Concerning this clone: Its target is unknown.

Time point defined: week 5, during vaccination. One vaccine dose held 300 ug of mutant IDH1 20-mer peptide and came with topical imiquimod. Germline loops: CDR1 SGDLS, CDR2 YYNGEE. The CDR3 is made up of 14 amino acids. V was shortened by 4 bases and J by 6 bases, with 14 bases between the two germline ends. TCRdb keeps only in-frame clones here, not all; method: immunoSEQ multiplex PCR. The sample yields 30,000 to 35,000 clones, roughly 56% seen once. The source is a woman younger than 30 with glioma. The chain carries TRBV9 and TRBJ2-1; no definite D call. The source was PBMCs, collected from a glioma patient whose treatment included an IDH1 peptide vaccine. This CDR3 reads CASSPRMASNEQFF. CDR3 sequence (DNA): TGTGCCAGCAGCCCACGAATGGCCTCCAATGAGCAGTTCTTC.